Listed below are T cell receptor beta chains from one sample, sequenced in a study of PD-1 blockade in classical Hodgkin lymphoma. Clones were read by immunoSEQ multiplex PCR, and TCRdb kept only the in-frame ones, dropping some. The table lists 20,000 to 25,000 clones, about 80% of them singletons. The sequencing used peripheral blood mononuclear cells (PBMCs), collected before the fourth cycle of nivolumab. The receptors come from a human donor with classical Hodgkin lymphoma. Each CDR3 is given with its conserved first and last residue. Each record gives: J gene, D gene, V gene, clone size, CDR3 DNA, CDR3 protein. The D gene is left open where the match is weak. A clone size is listed for some rows: how often the clone was seen (once, few, many), or a class if it is expanded.

J: TRBJ2-7; D: TRBD1; V: TRBV10-1; size: -; DNA: TGCGCCAGCGGGGACAGCTACGAGCAGTACTTC; CDR3: CASGDSYEQYF
J: TRBJ2-3; D: -; V: TRBV2; size: -; DNA: TGTGCCAGCGGTTCGACCCCAGATACGCAGTATTTT; CDR3: CASGSTPDTQYF
J: TRBJ2-7; D: TRBD2; V: TRBV5-6; size: few; DNA: TGTGCCAGCAGCCCCCGGGGGGAGTCTCACTACGAGCAGTACTTC; CDR3: CASSPRGESHYEQYF
J: TRBJ2-1; D: TRBD2; V: TRBV19; size: -; DNA: TGTGCCAGTAGTATAGAGGGACTAGTTACTAATGAGCAGTTCTTC; CDR3: CASSIEGLVTNEQFF
J: TRBJ1-4; D: -; V: TRBV4-2; size: -; DNA: TGTGCCAGCAGCCACCGACAGGAAGCTAATGAAAAACTGTTTTTT; CDR3: CASSHRQEANEKLFF
J: TRBJ2-2; D: -; V: TRBV28; size: once; DNA: TGTGCCAGCATGTGGGGGACGAACACCGGGGAGCTGTTTTTT; CDR3: CASMWGTNTGELFF
J: TRBJ2-3; D: -; V: TRBV5-5; size: -; DNA: TGTGCCAGCAGCTTGGCCACAGGGATAGATACGCAGTATTTT; CDR3: CASSLATGIDTQYF
J: TRBJ1-2; D: TRBD1; V: TRBV7-9; size: -; DNA: TGTGCCAGCACCGGGGACAGGAACTATGGCTACACCTTC; CDR3: CASTGDRNYGYTF
J: TRBJ2-2; D: -; V: TRBV28; size: -; DNA: TGTGCCAGCGACCAGGGGAACACCGGGGAGCTGTTTTTT; CDR3: CASDQGNTGELFF
J: TRBJ2-7; D: TRBD2; V: TRBV5-1; size: -; DNA: TGCGCCAGCAGCGCTGGACTAGCGGGAGCTCGTTTTACCTACGAGCAGTACTTC; CDR3: CASSAGLAGARFTYEQYF
J: TRBJ1-2; D: TRBD1; V: TRBV6-5; size: -; DNA: TGTGCCACCGAAACAGGGGACTATGGCTACACCTTC; CDR3: CATETGDYGYTF
J: TRBJ2-7; D: TRBD1; V: TRBV5-8; size: -; DNA: TGTGCCAGCAGCCACCCGGGACAGGACTACGAGCAGTACTTC; CDR3: CASSHPGQDYEQYF
J: TRBJ2-5; D: -; V: TRBV10-2; size: -; DNA: TGCGCCAGCAGCGGGGACTTTCAAGAGACCCAGTACTTC; CDR3: CASSGDFQETQYF
J: TRBJ1-5; D: -; V: TRBV4-1; size: few; DNA: TGCGCCAGCAGCCAAGATTCGTCTGTTTGGCAGCCCCAGCATTTT; CDR3: CASSQDSSVWQPQHF
J: TRBJ2-7; D: TRBD2; V: TRBV30; size: -; DNA: TGTGCCTTGGGACTAGCGGGAGACGAGCAGTACTTC; CDR3: CALGLAGDEQYF
J: TRBJ1-1; D: -; V: TRBV27; size: -; DNA: TGTGCCAGCAGTTTAGGACACATGAACACTGAAGCTTTCTTT; CDR3: CASSLGHMNTEAFF
J: TRBJ1-4; D: -; V: TRBV7-9; size: -; DNA: TGTGCCAGCAGCTTAGTGGGGGCAAAAGAAAAACTGTTTTTT; CDR3: CASSLVGAKEKLFF
J: TRBJ2-1; D: -; V: TRBV7-9; size: -; DNA: TGTGCCAGCAGCTTAGGACTATCTCATGAGCAGTTCTTC; CDR3: CASSLGLSHEQFF
J: TRBJ1-6; D: -; V: TRBV7-6; size: once; DNA: TGTGCCAGCAGCTTACTTAACCCCGGGCCCGGGGATTCACCCCTCCACTTT; CDR3: CASSLLNPGPGDSPLHF
J: TRBJ2-1; D: -; V: TRBV5-5; size: -; DNA: TGTGCCAGCAGCGGCCTAGGGCAGGGGAGCAATGAGCAGTTCTTC; CDR3: CASSGLGQGSNEQFF
J: TRBJ2-1; D: TRBD2; V: TRBV28; size: -; DNA: TGTGCCAGCAGTTCGGGGGGACTAGCTAACGTTGAGCAGTTCTTC; CDR3: CASSSGGLANVEQFF
J: TRBJ2-1; D: -; V: TRBV5-1; size: -; DNA: TGCGCCAGCAGCTTGCAGGGGAGCTCCTACAATGAGCAGTTCTTC; CDR3: CASSLQGSSYNEQFF
J: TRBJ2-1; D: TRBD2; V: TRBV27; size: -; DNA: TGTGCCAGCAGCCTTAGCGGGAGCTCCTACAATGAGCAGTTCTTC; CDR3: CASSLSGSSYNEQFF
J: TRBJ2-1; D: -; V: TRBV4-2; size: -; DNA: TGTGCCAGCAGCCAGAACAGGGCCACCTACAATGAGCAGTTCTTC; CDR3: CASSQNRATYNEQFF
J: TRBJ1-2; D: -; V: TRBV6-1; size: few; DNA: TGTGCCAGCAGTAAGACGGTGAATGGGGGCTACACCTTC; CDR3: CASSKTVNGGYTF
J: TRBJ1-5; D: -; V: TRBV12-2; size: -; DNA: TGTGCAAGTCGCTTAGCCGCTCTCCCCCGCGACCCTAGCAATCAGCCCCAGCATTTT; CDR3: CASRLAALPRDPSNQPQHF
J: TRBJ2-1; D: TRBD1; V: TRBV28; size: -; DNA: TGTGCCAGCAGTACCTCGGCAGGGGGCTACAATGAGCAGTTCTTC; CDR3: CASSTSAGGYNEQFF
J: TRBJ2-7; D: TRBD2; V: TRBV7-9; size: -; DNA: TGTGCCAGCAGCTTAGATGTACTAGCGGGAGACTACGAGCAGTACTTC; CDR3: CASSLDVLAGDYEQYF
J: TRBJ2-4; D: -; V: TRBV23-1; size: -; DNA: TGCGCCAGCAGTCCAAAAGGACAGCCTCTAGCCAAAAACATTCAGTACTTC; CDR3: CASSPKGQPLAKNIQYF
J: TRBJ2-1; D: -; V: TRBV27; size: -; DNA: TGTGCCAGCTCTGGGGCGGGAAGCTACAATGAGCAGTTCTTC; CDR3: CASSGAGSYNEQFF
J: TRBJ2-7; D: -; V: TRBV13; size: -; DNA: TGTGCCAGCAGCGACCGGGACGGCTCCTACGAGCAGTACTTC; CDR3: CASSDRDGSYEQYF
J: TRBJ1-1; D: -; V: TRBV11-1; size: -; DNA: TGTGCCAGCAGCTTAACCGGGACAGCTTTCTTT; CDR3: CASSLTGTAFF
J: TRBJ1-1; D: -; V: TRBV28; size: few; DNA: TGTGCCAGCAGTTTGGGGGGGACCCTGGGCACTGAAGCTTTCTTT; CDR3: CASSLGGTLGTEAFF
J: TRBJ2-7; D: -; V: TRBV27; size: -; DNA: TGTGCCAGCAGTTTATATGTCGGCTACGAGCAGTACTTC; CDR3: CASSLYVGYEQYF
J: TRBJ2-7; D: -; V: TRBV5-4; size: -; DNA: TGTGCCAGCAAAAGGCCCTACGAGCAGTACTTC; CDR3: CASKRPYEQYF
J: TRBJ2-1; D: -; V: TRBV5-1; size: -; DNA: TGCGCCAGCAGCATAGGACAGTTTAGCTCCTACAATGAGCAGTTCTTC; CDR3: CASSIGQFSSYNEQFF
J: TRBJ2-3; D: -; V: TRBV29-1; size: -; DNA: TGCAGCGTTGACCTACAGAGGAGCACAGATACGCAGTATTTT; CDR3: CSVDLQRSTDTQYF
J: TRBJ2-1; D: -; V: TRBV27; size: -; DNA: TGTGCCACTAGATGGCGGGAAGGCTACAATGAGCAGTTCTTC; CDR3: CATRWREGYNEQFF
J: TRBJ2-7; D: -; V: TRBV5-1; size: -; DNA: TGCGCCAGCAAGGCCTCCTACGAGCAGTACTTC; CDR3: CASKASYEQYF
J: TRBJ2-7; D: -; V: TRBV29-1; size: once; DNA: TGCAGCGTTTCTGACACGGCCTACGAGCAGTACTTC; CDR3: CSVSDTAYEQYF
J: TRBJ2-3; D: -; V: TRBV6-1; size: -; DNA: TGTGCCAGCAGTCAGAGCGGAGCAGATACGCAGTATTTT; CDR3: CASSQSGADTQYF
J: TRBJ2-5; D: -; V: TRBV5-4; size: -; DNA: TGTGCCAGCAGCTTGTTCGGGGGGCGAGAGACCCAGTACTTC; CDR3: CASSLFGGRETQYF
J: TRBJ1-1; D: TRBD1; V: TRBV18; size: -; DNA: TGTGCCAGCTCAACTTCTACCGGGACAGTGAACACTGAAGCTTTCTTT; CDR3: CASSTSTGTVNTEAFF
J: TRBJ2-2; D: -; V: TRBV29-1; size: -; DNA: TGCAGCGTTGGGCAGCCAGGTTTAACCGGGGAGCTGTTTTTT; CDR3: CSVGQPGLTGELFF
J: TRBJ2-5; D: TRBD1; V: TRBV29-1; size: -; DNA: TGCAGCGTTGCAGACAGGGGGCCGGAGACCCAGTACTTC; CDR3: CSVADRGPETQYF